These 24 T cell receptor beta chains were all obtained from the same sample, sequenced in a study of shared clonotypes between healthy human individuals (TCRdb year 2020). CD8 naive samples were CD45RO-negative cells positively selected for CCR7, giving a CD45RA+CCR7+ population that excluded TemRA cells. The receptor library was made with the immunoSEQ multiplex PCR assay. This immuneACCESS table, as held by TCRdb, lists in-frame sequences with V and J called but not all clones. Of the missing ones, under half trace to an unresolved V gene in checked studies; the others have no known cause. The sample table lists some 2.1 million clones, around 93% of them with a count of one. The top ten clonotypes cover roughly 1.7% of the sample. The sequencing sample was made of naive CD8+ T cells from PBMCs. The sample's cell subset or site label is to be understood as: CD45RA+CCR7+. These receptors all stem from a man aged 18 to 30 in good health. Some clones in this sample may be carry-over from other donors' samples.

The V and J genes are TRBV4-3 and TRBJ2-7; weak D call: TRBD2 (5 bases). V gave up 1 base and J gave up 1 base, with 11 bases separating them. CDR3 size: 15 residues. Germline V CDR1 and CDR2: LGHNA, YSLEER. In nucleotides, the CDR3 is TGCGCCAGCAGCCAAGGAGTAGCGTCTTCCTACGAGCAGTACTTC. It encodes CASSQGVASSYEQYF.

CDR3 region: CASSFPPRVGNEQYF. Written as DNA, the CDR3 is TGTGCCAGCAGCTTCCCCCCCAGGGTTGGCAACGAGCAGTACTTC. The chain has TRBV11-2 and TRBJ2-7, with D possibly TRBD1 on 5 matching bases. The V end was cut by 3 bases, the J end by 5 bases, with 17 bases between. Germline assignment: CDR1 SGHAT and CDR2 FQNNGV. The CDR3 runs 15 residues.

The chain links TRBV25-1 to TRBJ2-1; TRBD2 is a possible D gene (5 bases). Germline CDR1 and CDR2: MGHDK and SYGVNS. V shed 3 bases and J shed 6 bases, with 12 bases lying between them. The CDR3 sequence is 14 residues long. Written as DNA, the CDR3 is TGTGCCAGCAGTGAGTCGGGGAATTCCAATGAGCAGTTCTTC. As protein: CASSESGNSNEQFF.

The genes are TRBV19 and TRBJ2-5; D remains unclear. Germline values: CDR1 LNHDA, CDR2 SQIVND (reference sequence). The CDR3 contains 14 residues. The V gene lost 3 bases and the J gene lost 1 base, with 9 bases spanning the gap. The CDR3 DNA is TGTGCCAGTAGTATGTGGGCAGCCCAAGAGACCCAGTACTTC. Protein sequence: CASSMWAAQETQYF.

The chain has TRBV7-9 and TRBJ1-1, with a tentative D call TRBD1 (5 bases). The germline CDR1 and CDR2 sequences are SEHNR and FQNEAQ (reference sequence). The CDR3 has 14 amino acids. The V end lost 1 base, the J end lost 10 bases, and 16 bases lay between the germline ends. Here the CDR3 reads CASSLGDPALVAFF. The CDR3 region has the DNA TGTGCCAGCAGCTTAGGGGACCCCGCGTTGGTAGCTTTCTTT.

A single count supports this clone. This chain links TRBV19 with TRBJ1-1; TRBD1 aligns across 8 bases. The J segment lost 5 bases and the V segment lost 5 bases, leaving 4 bases of the junction unmatched. The CDR3 is made up of 13 amino acids. Germline assignment: CDR1 LNHDA and CDR2 SQIVND (reference sequence). The CDR3 loop is CASSDRQGTEAFF. CDR3 coding DNA: TGTGCCAGTAGTGATCGACAGGGGACTGAAGCTTTCTTT.

The V call is TRBV27, the J call TRBJ1-5; 7 positions agree with TRBD1. CDR1 and CDR2 from the germline V gene are MNHEY and SMNVEV (reference sequence). Trimming at V came to 8 bases and at J to 6 bases, leaving 10 bases not matched to a gene. The CDR3 length is 14 residues. The CDR3 DNA reads as TGTGCCAGCCACCTGACAGGGACGGGTCAGCCCCAGCATTTT. It codes for CASHLTGTGQPQHF.

This chain connects TRBV6-4 to TRBJ2-3; 8 nucleotides line up with TRBD1. J was trimmed by 3 bases and V by 0 bases; bases with no gene match: 5. Germline CDR1 reads MRHNA; CDR2 reads SNTAGT. The CDR3 is made up of 16 amino acids. In DNA form, the CDR3 reads TGTGCCAGCAGTGACTCAGTGGACAGGGATACAGATACGCAGTATTTT. This gives the protein CASSDSVDRDTDTQYF.

The rearrangement uses TRBV18 and TRBJ2-2; possible D gene TRBD1, 6 bases. V lost 6 bases and J 7 bases, leaving 21 bases between the germline ends. The CDR3 is made up of 16 amino acids. CDR1 KGHSH and CDR2 LQKENI come from the germline V gene. CDR3 sequence reads: CASSTDSPNMGGELFF. In DNA, the CDR3 is TGTGCCAGCTCTACGGACAGCCCTAATATGGGCGGGGAGCTGTTTTTT.

V usage is TRBV6-6 and J usage is TRBJ2-1; possible D gene TRBD1, 5 bases. V was cut by 3 bases and J by 4 bases, with 16 bases left in between. The CDR3 loop spans 16 amino acids. CDR1 and CDR2 (germline): MNHNY, SVGAGI (reference sequence). CDR3 sequence (DNA): TGTGCCAGCAGTTATCTAGGGGATCTGACTTACAATGAGCAGTTCTTC. The encoded protein is CASSYLGDLTYNEQFF.

The V gene is TRBV6-1, the J gene TRBJ2-1, with a tentative D call TRBD2 (6 bases). This CDR3 has 15 residues. The germline CDR1 and CDR2 sequences are MNHNS and SASEGT. The V end lost 8 bases, the J end lost 2 bases, and 16 bases lay between the germline ends. This chain's CDR3 is CASQLAGAPYNEQFF. The CDR3 nucleotides are TGTGCCAGCCAACTAGCTGGGGCCCCCTACAATGAGCAGTTCTTC.

In its sample, this clone was seen once. The rearrangement uses TRBV11-2 and TRBJ1-2, with D hard to call. In germline, CDR1 is SGHAT, CDR2 FQNNGV. The CDR3 runs 14 residues. Trimming shortened V by 1 base and J by 5 bases, and 11 bases separated the two germline ends. The CDR3: CASSLGGATYGYTF. The CDR3 DNA follows: TGTGCCAGCAGCTTAGGCGGAGCTACATATGGCTACACCTTC.

The rearrangement links TRBV6-5 to TRBJ1-1, with 8 bases lining up with TRBD1. Germline trimming cut 4 bases from V and 1 base from J; bases unmatched to any gene: 5. This CDR3 is built from 15 residues. Germline CDR1 reads MNHEY; CDR2 reads SVGAGI. The CDR3 loop is CASSWAGTGNTEAFF. CDR3 bases: TGTGCCAGCAGTTGGGCCGGGACAGGGAACACTGAAGCTTTCTTT.

The rearrangement joins TRBV9 to TRBJ1-1; D is perhaps TRBD1 (6 bases). The germline gives CDR1 SGDLS, CDR2 YYNGEE. This CDR3 spans 12 amino acids. Deletions cut 4 bases from V and 6 bases from J, with 10 bases between. CDR3 sequence reads: CASSSGGAEAFF. CDR3 bases: TGTGCCAGCAGCAGCGGGGGCGCTGAAGCTTTCTTT.

The chain has TRBV7-9 and TRBJ2-2; D gene uncertain. Germline loops: CDR1 SEHNR, CDR2 FQNEAQ (reference sequence). The CDR3 has 17 residues. Trimming took 1 base from V and 1 from J, leaving 13 bases between them. CDR3 nucleotides: TGTGCCAGCAGCTTAGAGGCAGAGAGTAGGAACACCGGGGAGCTGTTTTTT. Encoded protein: CASSLEAESRNTGELFF.

As to this clone: Distinct nucleotide sequences in the sample also encode this CDR3. The chain combines TRBV5-1 with TRBJ1-1; no definite D call. V shed 0 bases and J shed 2 bases, with 8 bases lying between them. Germline V CDR1 and CDR2: SGHRS, YFSETQ. The CDR3 is 14 residues long. CDR3 sequence: CASSLDGPNTEAFF. The CDR3 bases are TGCGCCAGCAGCTTGGATGGGCCAAACACTGAAGCTTTCTTT.

Of note for this clone: Other nucleotide sequences in the sample specify the same CDR3. The chain carries TRBV27 and TRBJ2-3, with D uncertain. The ends were cut back, 3 bases at V and 5 bases at J, with 9 bases in the middle. Germline V CDR1 and CDR2: MNHEY, SMNVEV (reference sequence). This CDR3 has 13 amino acids. CDR3 nucleotides: TGTGCCAGCAGTTTGTTAGGCGAAGATACGCAGTATTTT. This sequence encodes CASSLLGEDTQYF.

This clone was detected only once. The chain recombines TRBV27 with TRBJ1-2, with 9 bases matching TRBD1. The CDR3 covers 14 residues. With 2 bases clipped from V and 7 bases from J, the junction kept 5 bases outside the gene matches. Per the germline V gene, CDR1 is MNHEY and CDR2 is SMNVEV (reference sequence). Here the CDR3 DNA reads TGTGCCAGCAGTTTAGGACAGGGGACGGGTGGCTACACCTTC. Protein sequence: CASSLGQGTGGYTF.

The chain is built from TRBV6-1 and TRBJ2-7, with D unresolved. The CDR3 extends over 14 amino acids. The germline gives CDR1 MNHNS, CDR2 SASEGT. V lost 5 bases, J lost 2 bases, and 13 bases lay in between. The CDR3 protein is CASSSTLATYEQYF. In nucleotides, the CDR3 is TGTGCCAGCAGTTCGACACTGGCTACCTACGAGCAGTACTTC.

The chain links TRBV10-2 to TRBJ2-1; the D is unclear. Germline V gene data show CDR1 as WSHSY and CDR2 as SAAADI. This CDR3 has 11 residues. With 3 bases removed from V and 11 bases from J, the gap between germline ends came to 8 bases. CDR3 coding DNA: TGCGCCAGCAGTGATGGAGAGCAGCAGTTCTTC. Protein: CASSDGEQQFF.

This clone was counted once. The chain employs TRBV25-1 and TRBJ1-3, with no clear D. The CDR3 contains 15 residues. Per the germline V gene, CDR1 is MGHDK and CDR2 is SYGVNS. Trimming pared 6 bases from V and 0 bases from J, leaving 12 bases between. For the CDR3, the DNA is TGTGCCAGCAGAAGCAGTGCTCGCTCTGGAAACACCATATATTTT. This sequence encodes CASRSSARSGNTIYF.

The chain combines TRBV4-1 with TRBJ2-5; D not certain. Trimming left V 5 bases short and J 7 bases short, with 17 bases between. Germline assignment: CDR1 MGHRA and CDR2 YSYEKL. The CDR3 is 14 residues long. The CDR3 nucleotides read TGCGCCAGCAGCGACAAGAGCCACCGCGGGACCCAGTACTTC. It is translated as CASSDKSHRGTQYF.

This chain uses TRBV5-8 with TRBJ1-5; D is unclear. Germline CDR1 reads SGHTS; CDR2 reads YDEGEE. V was pared by 3 bases and J by 6 bases, with 7 bases between. The CDR3 contains 12 residues. CDR3 amino acids: CASSSRAQPQHF. The CDR3 nucleotides are TGTGCCAGCAGCTCGCGCGCTCAGCCCCAGCATTTT.

The table lists this clone with a count of one. The chain recombines TRBV5-3 with TRBJ2-1, with 10 bases that match TRBD1. TRBV5-3 is an ORF, with its function uncertain. The CDR3 sequence is 17 residues long. Trimming removed 4 bases from V and 0 bases from J; junction bases left unmatched: 7. The CDR3 is CARSKGQGTHSYNEQFF. The CDR3 DNA is TGTGCCAGAAGCAAGGGACAGGGGACTCACTCCTACAATGAGCAGTTCTTC.